This T cell receptor (beta chain) was recorded in a study of blood T cell repertoires in COVID-19. Study-level information: The United States, Italy and Spain provided the acute and convalescent COVID-19 samples. Nucleic acid was either cDNA or gDNA, and it came from T cells, B-cell-depleted T cells, or PBMCs.

Using immunoSEQ multiplex PCR, the repertoire was profiled, and TCRdb retains in-frame clones only, with some absent. The sample has 55,000 to 70,000 clones, about 90% seen once. Unmatched junction bases numbered 5, after V lost 1 base and J lost 9 bases. The CDR3 is 15 residues long. Per germline, CDR1 MNHNS and CDR2 SASEGT. The clonotype comes from a woman in her fifties or sixties with COVID-19, enrolled during active disease. Sequencing was done on a sample of peripheral blood. The chain employs TRBV6-1 and TRBJ2-1; TRBD1 agrees at 11 bases. CDR3 loop: CASSEGTGGGGEQFF. The CDR3 DNA is TGTGCCAGCAGTGAAGGGACAGGGGGCGGGGGTGAGCAGTTCTTC.